Below are 9 T cell receptor beta chains sequenced from a single sample in a study of T cell clonotyping in hematopoietic cell transplantation. The table came from immunoSEQ multiplex PCR; TCRdb's copy has only in-frame clones and leaves some out. The sample lists tens of thousands of clones, roughly 94% seen once, with roughly 0.85% in the top ten. The source material was peripheral blood mononuclear cells. These receptors originate from a woman between 50 and 59 years old in good health. Some clones in this sample may be carry-over from other donors' samples.

The V call is TRBV4-1, the J call TRBJ1-1; D not resolved. Germline values: CDR1 MGHRA, CDR2 YSYEKL. Trimming pared 3 bases from V and 1 base from J, leaving 9 bases between. The CDR3 covers 14 residues. The chain's CDR3 is CASSQGDTNTEAFF. CDR3 coding DNA: TGCGCCAGCAGCCAGGGTGACACGAACACTGAAGCTTTCTTT.

V gene TRBV30 combines with J gene TRBJ1-6; the D gene is possibly TRBD1 (6 bases). V was trimmed by 0 bases and J by 7 bases, leaving 10 bases between them. Germline V CDR1 and CDR2: GTSNPN, SVGIG (reference sequence). CDR3 length: 14 residues. Written as DNA, the CDR3 is TGTGCCTGGAGTGTAGGAGGGGGGAATTCACCCCTCCACTTT. Translation: CAWSVGGGNSPLHF.

This rearrangement joins TRBV7-8 to TRBJ2-1; D gene ambiguous. V was pared by 3 bases and J by 5 bases, with 8 bases between. Per the germline V gene, CDR1 is SGHVS and CDR2 is FQNEAQ. This CDR3 comprises 13 residues. In DNA form, the CDR3 reads TGTGCCAGCAGCTTTACGTCGGACAATGAGCAGTTCTTC. This codes for CASSFTSDNEQFF.

J is TRBJ2-7 and V is TRBV2; TRBD2 might be the D (7 bases). In germline, CDR1 is SNHLY, CDR2 FYNNEI. The CDR3 consists of 13 residues. The germline V and J ends were trimmed by 5 bases and 6 bases, with 14 bases remaining between them. DNA of the CDR3: TGTGCCAGCAGTTTCGGGGGGCTGGGCGAGCAGTACTTC. Translation: CASSFGGLGEQYF.

The J gene is TRBJ1-1, the V gene TRBV5-1; D uncertain. CDR3 length: 15 residues. Trimming removed 0 bases from V and 0 bases from J, with 9 bases in between. Looked up from germline, CDR1 is SGHRS and CDR2 is YFSETQ. This CDR3 reads CASSLGRLMNTEAFF. The CDR3 DNA follows: TGCGCCAGCAGCTTGGGACGGCTTATGAACACTGAAGCTTTCTTT.

The chain recombines TRBV6-7 with TRBJ1-2, with D unclear. TRBV6-7 qualifies as an ORF whose function is uncertain. Trimming pared 1 base from V and 3 bases from J, leaving 9 bases between. This CDR3 is 14 amino acids long. The CDR3 reads CASSYFGSYYGYTF. The DNA of the CDR3 is TGTGCCAGCAGTTACTTTGGCAGTTACTATGGCTACACCTTC.

V and J are TRBV30 and TRBJ1-6; D is uncertain. The CDR3 runs to 13 residues. With 4 bases removed from V and 6 bases from J, the gap between germline ends came to 10 bases. Per germline, CDR1 GTSNPN and CDR2 SVGIG (reference sequence). CDR3 nucleotides: TGTGCCTGGACTTCAGAGGGTAATTCACCCCTCCACTTT. It yields the protein CAWTSEGNSPLHF.

This chain joins TRBV5-1 and TRBJ2-3, with 7 bases fitting TRBD2. The CDR3 is 17 amino acids. J was trimmed by 0 bases and V by 0 bases; bases with no gene match: 7. CDR1 and CDR2 (germline): SGHRS, YFSETQ. This CDR3 reads CASSLGNSGPSTDTQYF. CDR3 nucleotide sequence: TGCGCCAGCAGCTTGGGGAATAGCGGGCCTAGCACAGATACGCAGTATTTT.

This chain connects TRBV11-2 to TRBJ2-1; 7 positions agree with TRBD1. Per germline, CDR1 SGHAT and CDR2 FQNNGV. This CDR3 contains 13 residues. Losses at the gene ends were 3 bases for V and 6 bases for J; bases not matched to a gene: 2. CDR3 amino acids: CASSFGTVNEQFF. CDR3 coding DNA: TGTGCCAGCAGCTTCGGGACAGTCAATGAGCAGTTCTTC. Full variable domain (outside the CDR3, taken from reference TRBV11-2 and TRBJ2-1): EAGVAQSPRYKIIEKRQSVAFWCNPISGHATLYWYQQILGQGPKLLIQFQNNGVVDDSQLPKDRFSAERLKGVDSTLKIQPAKLEDSAVYLCASSFGTVNEQFFGPGTRLTVL.